Listed here are 5 T cell receptor beta chains from one sample, sequenced in a study of T cells in Graves' hyperthyroidism and ophthalmopathy. TCR beta CDR3 sequences were amplified from RNA transcripts. Researchers ran a first-round RT-PCR on the TCR CDR3 using the HTBI primer set. In TCRdb, the multiplex PCR reads were re-called with MiXCR into one record per CDR3 protein. The sample contains 480,000 or so distinct CDR3 sequences, over 45% of which appear only once. The sequencing sample was made of peripheral blood or thyroid tissue (not recorded which). These receptors were obtained from an adult woman with Graves' disease, either hyperthyroidism or ophthalmopathy (not recorded which).

The gene calls are TRBV14 and TRBJ1-1; 7 bases are shared with TRBD1. Germline CDR1 and CDR2: SGHDN and FVKESK. V trimming: 1 base; J trimming: 8 bases; junction bases outside the gene matches: 13. This CDR3 has 16 residues. The chain's CDR3 is CASSQAGEITGAEAFF. The DNA for the CDR3 is TGTGCCAGCAGCCAAGCCGGGGAGATAACAGGGGCCGAAGCTTTCTTT.

This chain links TRBV29-1 with TRBJ2-1, with 10 bases lining up with TRBD2. This CDR3 spans 13 amino acids. The V gene's germline CDR1 is SQVTM and CDR2 ANQGSEA. V lost 6 bases and J lost 9; bases outside the gene matches: 8. The CDR3 here is CSVGSGRGIEQFF. The CDR3 bases are TGCAGCGTGGGGAGCGGGAGGGGCATTGAGCAGTTCTTC.

This clonotype was found a few times. CDR3 sequence reads: CAISDPRDRGLNTEAFF. In DNA form, the CDR3 reads TGTGCCATCAGTGATCCCCGGGACAGGGGATTGAACACTGAAGCTTTCTTT. This chain joins TRBV10-3 and TRBJ1-1; TRBD1 aligns across 10 bases. This CDR3 contains 17 residues. Germline lookup yields CDR1 ENHRY and CDR2 SYGVKD. Trimming removed 3 bases from V and 0 bases from J; junction bases left unmatched: 7.

The V call is TRBV2, the J call TRBJ1-5, with 7 bases identical to TRBD1. The ends lost 6 bases at V and 7 bases at J; junction bases unmatched: 3. Germline assignment: CDR1 SNHLY and CDR2 FYNNEI. This CDR3 region has 12 residues. CDR3 loop: CASRTGQQPQHF. In DNA, the CDR3 is TGTGCCAGCAGGACAGGGCAGCAGCCCCAGCATTTT.

This clonotype has only a few counts. The chain has TRBV10-1 and TRBJ2-5; 10 bases map to TRBD2. Germline V gene sequence: CDR1 WNHNN, CDR2 SYGVQD (reference sequence). This CDR3 is 16 amino acids long. V lost 0 bases, J lost 5 bases, and 6 bases stayed unmatched. CDR3 in amino acids: CASSESKLAGVETQYF. The CDR3 DNA is TGCGCCAGCAGTGAGTCGAAGCTAGCGGGAGTGGAGACCCAGTACTTC.